This T cell receptor (beta chain) was documented in a study of PD-1 blockade in classical Hodgkin lymphoma. Looked up from germline, CDR1 is SGHAT and CDR2 is FQDESV (reference sequence). This CDR3 contains 15 residues. Trimming removed 2 bases from V and 5 bases from J, with 15 bases in between. Findings of the study overall: For complete responders, baseline diversity was comparable to that of newly diagnosed patients. A reduction in baseline TCR diversity was reportedly seen in newly diagnosed patients relative to healthy donors.

The time point was: cycle 4 day 1 (C4D1), after 6 weeks of nivolumab. Every single patient, without exception, relapsed after autologous stem cell transplantation, and brentuximab vedotin exposure varied. Repertoires were generated with immunoSEQ multiplex PCR, while TCRdb's copy carries only in-frame clones and drops some. The table lists tens of thousands of clones, around 90% of them singletons, with approximately 10% in the top ten. A word on this clone: What it binds is not known.

The chain carries TRBV11-1 and TRBJ2-5, with D possibly being TRBD1 (5 bases). The sequence derives from a human donor with classical Hodgkin lymphoma. Sequenced material: peripheral blood mononuclear cells (PBMCs), taken before the fourth cycle of nivolumab. CDR3 DNA: TGTGCCAGCAGCTTACGACAGAGGATTATGGAGACCCAGTACTTC. This encodes CASSLRQRIMETQYF.